The TCR beta chain described here comes from a study of blood T cell repertoires in COVID-19. Study context: PBMCs, B-cell-depleted T cells, or T cells provided the cDNA or gDNA that made up the material.

Original handling: Nucleated cell counts were estimated from reference gene primer amplification. Some clones are missing from TCRdb's copy, which holds only in-frame ones; the method was immunoSEQ multiplex PCR. From that table come the V and J calls and clone size; the DNA was used to work out D and trimming. The repertoire includes 190,000 or so clones, approximately 86% of them detected once, and 2.7% sits in the top ten. V lost 1 base, J lost 0 bases, and 2 bases stayed unmatched. This CDR3 is built from 17 residues. Germline CDR1 and CDR2: LGHDT and YNNKEL (reference sequence). This clone was found once.

The chain links TRBV3-1 (or the pseudogene TRBV3-2) to TRBJ2-2, with 10 bases lining up with TRBD2. The receptor comes from a man aged 35 to 55 with active or convalescent COVID-19. The sequenced sample consisted of peripheral blood. The CDR3, as DNA: TGTGCCAGCAGCCAAGTAGCGGGGGGCCCGAACACCGGGGAGCTGTTTTTT. This gives the protein CASSQVAGGPNTGELFF.